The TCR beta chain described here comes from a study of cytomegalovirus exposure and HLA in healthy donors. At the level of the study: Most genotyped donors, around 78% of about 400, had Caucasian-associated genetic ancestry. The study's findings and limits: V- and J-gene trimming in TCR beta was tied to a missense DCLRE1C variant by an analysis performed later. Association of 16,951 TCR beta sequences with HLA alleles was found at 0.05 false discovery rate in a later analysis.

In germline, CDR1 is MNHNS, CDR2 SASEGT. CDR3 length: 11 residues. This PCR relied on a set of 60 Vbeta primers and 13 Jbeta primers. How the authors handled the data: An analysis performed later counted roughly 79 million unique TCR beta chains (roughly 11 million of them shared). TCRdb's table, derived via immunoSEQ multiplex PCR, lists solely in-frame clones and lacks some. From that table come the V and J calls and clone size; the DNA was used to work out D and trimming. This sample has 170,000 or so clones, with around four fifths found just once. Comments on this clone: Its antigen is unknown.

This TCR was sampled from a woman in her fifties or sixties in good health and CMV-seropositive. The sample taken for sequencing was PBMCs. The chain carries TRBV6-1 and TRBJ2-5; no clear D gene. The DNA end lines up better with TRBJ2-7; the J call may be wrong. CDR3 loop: CASSPVYEQYF. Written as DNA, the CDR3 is TGTGCCAGCAGCCCTGTCTACGAGCAGTACTTC.